These 14 T cell receptor beta chains originate from one sample sequenced in a study of T cell changes during pregnancy in multiple sclerosis. Data came from immunoSEQ multiplex PCR; TCRdb stores just in-frame clones and leaves some out. The profile shows about 59,000 clones, around nine tenths of them singletons. The sample here was peripheral blood, taken in the third trimester of pregnancy. The receptors were gathered from a female donor in good health, enrolled as a control in a pregnancy study.

V gene TRBV28 combines with J gene TRBJ2-7; 12 bases match TRBD1. This CDR3 contains 16 residues. V was pared by 5 bases and J by 2 bases, with 7 bases of the junction left unmatched. CDR1 is MDHEN, CDR2 SYDVKM, per germline. The CDR3: CASSTRDRGHPYEQYF. CDR3 bases: TGTGCCAGCAGTACCCGGGACAGGGGGCATCCCTACGAGCAGTACTTC.

The CDR3 protein is CSVDPEGIRLYGYTF. CDR3 coding DNA: TGCAGCGTTGATCCGGAGGGAATAAGGCTCTATGGCTACACCTTC. V and J are TRBV29-1 and TRBJ1-2; D is undetermined. This CDR3 contains 15 residues. CDR1 and CDR2 from the germline V gene are SQVTM and ANQGSEA. V was shortened by 3 bases and J by 4 bases, with 18 bases between the two germline ends.

CDR3 sequence (DNA): TGTGCCAGTAGTATACGGGACAGAGCCCAGCCCCAGCATTTT. This translates into CASSIRDRAQPQHF. This sequence joins TRBV19 and TRBJ1-5; TRBD1 aligns across 7 bases. The CDR3 runs 14 residues. V lost 2 bases, J lost 7 bases, and 5 bases stayed unmatched. Per the germline V gene, CDR1 is LNHDA and CDR2 is SQIVND (reference sequence).

This clone is judged medium-sized. This sequence joins TRBV4-3 and TRBJ1-4, with 10 bases aligning to TRBD1. Germline loops: CDR1 LGHNA, CDR2 YSLEER. The CDR3 length is 16 residues. The V and J ends lost 1 base and 8 bases, in that order; junction bases with no gene match: 7. In DNA form, the CDR3 reads TGCGCCAGCAGCCAAGGTCCCGGGACAGGGGCCGAAAAACTGTTTTTT. It yields the protein CASSQGPGTGAEKLFF.

This chain connects TRBV7-3 to TRBJ2-1; 8 nucleotides match TRBD1. CDR3 length: 12 residues. With 8 bases clipped from V and 8 bases from J, the junction kept 5 bases outside the gene matches. Germline CDR1 SGHTA, CDR2 FQGTGA. In DNA, the CDR3 is TGTGCCAGCGGACAGGGTGGGGATGAGCAGTTCTTC. This gives the protein CASGQGGDEQFF.

J is TRBJ1-5 and V is TRBV5-1, with 10 bases identical to TRBD1. There are 15 residues in the CDR3. Looked up from germline, CDR1 is SGHRS and CDR2 is YFSETQ. J gave up 2 bases and V 4 bases, and 3 bases lay outside the gene matches. The CDR3 protein is CASSTGTGGNQPQHF. In nucleotides, the CDR3 is TGCGCCAGCAGCACCGGGACAGGGGGCAATCAGCCCCAGCATTTT.

The chain combines TRBV6-6 with TRBJ1-5; the D is unclear. Trimming took off 0 bases at V and 4 bases at J, with 4 bases between the two ends. The germline V gene encodes CDR1 MNHNY and CDR2 SVGAGI (reference sequence). The CDR3 is made up of 13 amino acids. CDR3 loop: CASSYSPNQPQHF. CDR3 DNA: TGTGCCAGCAGTTACTCTCCGAATCAGCCCCAGCATTTT.

The rearrangement links TRBV10-3 to TRBJ2-2; 12 bases line up with TRBD2. This CDR3 is 17 amino acids long. Germline CDR1 reads ENHRY; CDR2 reads SYGVKD. With 7 bases clipped from V and 2 bases from J, the junction kept 8 bases outside the gene matches. CDR3 nucleotide sequence: TGTGCCATCACCCAGACTAGCGGGGGAACCAACACCGGGGAGCTGTTTTTT. This gives the protein CAITQTSGGTNTGELFF.

The genes are TRBV5-4 and TRBJ2-3; a possible D gene is TRBD1 (6 bases). The CDR3 covers 15 residues. Germline V gene data show CDR1 as SGHNT and CDR2 as YYREEE (reference sequence). V was cut by 1 base and J by 1 base, with 10 bases left in between. The CDR3 DNA sequence: TGTGCCAGCAGCTTGACAGGGATGGGCACAGATACGCAGTATTTT. Protein: CASSLTGMGTDTQYF.

The V and J genes are TRBV28 and TRBJ2-2, with 8 bases matching TRBD1. Germline CDR1 reads MDHEN; CDR2 reads SYDVKM. This CDR3 spans 15 amino acids. V gave up 6 bases and J gave up 1 base; unmatched junction bases: 4. CDR3 in amino acids: CASRSGTGNTGELFF. In DNA form, the CDR3 reads TGTGCCAGCAGGAGTGGGACAGGGAACACCGGGGAGCTGTTTTTT.

The chain joins TRBV9 to TRBJ2-5, with TRBD1 matching over 7 bases. This CDR3 is 14 amino acids long. Trimming cost V 1 base and J 3 bases; bases outside gene matches: 3. Germline-derived CDR1 and CDR2 are SGDLS and YYNGEE. Written as DNA, the CDR3 is TGTGCCAGCAGCGTAACCGGGACAGAAGAGACCCAGTACTTC. Translating gives CASSVTGTEETQYF. Variable domain in full (rest from reference TRBV9 and TRBJ2-5): DSGVTQTPKHLITATGQRVTLRCSPRSGDLSVYWYQQSLDQGLQFLIQYYNGEERAKGNILERFSAQQFPDLHSELNLSSLELGDSALYFCASSVTGTEETQYFGPGTRLLVL.

The genes are TRBV11-2 and TRBJ2-1; weak D call: TRBD2 (5 bases). The CDR3 sequence is 14 residues long. Trimming removed 1 base at V and 8 bases at J, with 12 bases between. The germline CDR1 and CDR2 sequences are SGHAT and FQNNGV. The DNA for the CDR3 is TGTGCCAGCAGCTTAGGGAATCTGAGGGATGAGCAGTTCTTC. Encoded protein: CASSLGNLRDEQFF.

The chain carries TRBV28 and TRBJ2-7, with 7 bases lining up with TRBD1. The CDR3 is 15 residues long. Trimming cost V 2 bases and J 2 bases; bases outside gene matches: 6. The germline gives CDR1 MDHEN, CDR2 SYDVKM. The CDR3 is CASSLGRGLTYEQYF. The CDR3 nucleotides are TGTGCCAGCAGTTTAGGCAGGGGGTTAACCTACGAGCAGTACTTC.

The genes are TRBV7-9 and TRBJ1-1, with TRBD1 matching 8 bases. The V segment lost 1 base and the J segment 6 bases; nucleotides outside the gene matches: 4. CDR1 is SEHNR and CDR2 is FQNEAQ in the germline V gene (reference sequence). The CDR3 is 14 amino acids. Here the CDR3 reads CASSLGDRKAEAFF. DNA for the CDR3: TGTGCCAGCAGCTTAGGGGACAGGAAAGCTGAAGCTTTCTTT.